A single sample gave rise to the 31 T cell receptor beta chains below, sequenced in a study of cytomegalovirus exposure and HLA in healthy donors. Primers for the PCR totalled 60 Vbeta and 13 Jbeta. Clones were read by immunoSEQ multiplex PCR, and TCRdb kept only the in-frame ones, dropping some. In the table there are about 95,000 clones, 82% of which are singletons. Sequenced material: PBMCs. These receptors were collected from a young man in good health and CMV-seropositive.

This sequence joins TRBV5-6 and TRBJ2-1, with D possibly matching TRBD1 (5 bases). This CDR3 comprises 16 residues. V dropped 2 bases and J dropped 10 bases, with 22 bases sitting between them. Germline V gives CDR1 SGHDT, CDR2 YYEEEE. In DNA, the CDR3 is TGTGCCAGCAGCTTTGGAGACAGACTTCTAGGGAAAGAGCAGTTCTTC. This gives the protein CASSFGDRLLGKEQFF.

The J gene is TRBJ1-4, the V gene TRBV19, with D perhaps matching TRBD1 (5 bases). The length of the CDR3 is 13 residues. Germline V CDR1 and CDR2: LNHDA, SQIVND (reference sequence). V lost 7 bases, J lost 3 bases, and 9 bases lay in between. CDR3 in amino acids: CASTQAPNEKLFF. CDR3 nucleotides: TGTGCCAGTACACAGGCCCCTAATGAAAAACTGTTTTTT.

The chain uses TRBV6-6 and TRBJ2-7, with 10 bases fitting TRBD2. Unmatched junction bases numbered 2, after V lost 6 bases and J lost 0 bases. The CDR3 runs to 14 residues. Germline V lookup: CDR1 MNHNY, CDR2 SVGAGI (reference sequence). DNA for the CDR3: TGTGCCAGCAGCGGACTAGCGGACTCCTACGAGCAGTACTTC. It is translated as CASSGLADSYEQYF.

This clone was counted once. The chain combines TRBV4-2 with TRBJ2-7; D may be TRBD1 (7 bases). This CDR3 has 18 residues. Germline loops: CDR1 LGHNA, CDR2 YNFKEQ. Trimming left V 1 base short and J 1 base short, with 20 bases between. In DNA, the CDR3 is TGTGCCAGCAGCCAAGCGTCGGGGCAGGCAGGGGGGTCCTACGAGCAGTACTTC. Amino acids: CASSQASGQAGGSYEQYF.

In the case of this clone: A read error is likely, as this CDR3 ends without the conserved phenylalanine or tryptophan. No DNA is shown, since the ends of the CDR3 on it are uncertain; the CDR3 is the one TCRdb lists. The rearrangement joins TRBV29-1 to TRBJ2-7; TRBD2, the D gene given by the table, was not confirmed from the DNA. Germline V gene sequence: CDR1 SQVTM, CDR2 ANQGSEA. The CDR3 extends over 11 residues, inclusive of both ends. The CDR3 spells CSVEGGGEESI.

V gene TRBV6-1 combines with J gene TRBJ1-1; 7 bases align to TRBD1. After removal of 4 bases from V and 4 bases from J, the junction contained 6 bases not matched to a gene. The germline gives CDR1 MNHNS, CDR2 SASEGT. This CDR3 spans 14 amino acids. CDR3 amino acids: CASSAEGAGTEAFF. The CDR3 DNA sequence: TGTGCCAGCAGTGCTGAGGGGGCTGGCACTGAAGCTTTCTTT.

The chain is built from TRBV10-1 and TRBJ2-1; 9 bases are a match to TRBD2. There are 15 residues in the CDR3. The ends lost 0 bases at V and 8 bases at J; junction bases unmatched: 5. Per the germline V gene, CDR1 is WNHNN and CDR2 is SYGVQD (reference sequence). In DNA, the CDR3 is TGCGCCAGCAGTGAGTCGGATAGCGGGAGTTATGAGCAGTTCTTC. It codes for CASSESDSGSYEQFF.

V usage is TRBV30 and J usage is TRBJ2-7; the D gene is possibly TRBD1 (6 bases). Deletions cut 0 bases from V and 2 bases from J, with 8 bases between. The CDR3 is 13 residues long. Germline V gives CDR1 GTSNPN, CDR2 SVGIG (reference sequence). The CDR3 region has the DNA TGTGCCTGGAGTGTAGGACAGACCTACGAGCAGTACTTC. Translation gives CAWSVGQTYEQYF.

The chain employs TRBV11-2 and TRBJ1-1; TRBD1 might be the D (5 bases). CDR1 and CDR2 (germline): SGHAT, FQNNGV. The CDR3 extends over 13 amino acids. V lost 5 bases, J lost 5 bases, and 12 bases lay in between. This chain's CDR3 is CASSDKGWTEAFF. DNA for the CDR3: TGTGCCAGCAGCGACAAGGGGTGGACTGAAGCTTTCTTT.

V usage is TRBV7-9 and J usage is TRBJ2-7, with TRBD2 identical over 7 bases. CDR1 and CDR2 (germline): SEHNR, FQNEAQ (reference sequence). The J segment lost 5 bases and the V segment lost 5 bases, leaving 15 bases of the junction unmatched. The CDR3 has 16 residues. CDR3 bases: TGTGCCAGCAGCCCGTTCGGGGGAGGGGTAGTAAACGAGCAGTACTTC. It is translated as CASSPFGGGVVNEQYF. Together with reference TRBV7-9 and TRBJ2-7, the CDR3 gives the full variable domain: DTGVSQNPRHKITKRGQNVTFRCDPISEHNRLYWYRQTLGQGPEFLTYFQNEAQLEKSRLLSDRFSAERPKGSFSTLEIQRTEQGDSAMYLCASSPFGGGVVNEQYFGPGTRLTVT.

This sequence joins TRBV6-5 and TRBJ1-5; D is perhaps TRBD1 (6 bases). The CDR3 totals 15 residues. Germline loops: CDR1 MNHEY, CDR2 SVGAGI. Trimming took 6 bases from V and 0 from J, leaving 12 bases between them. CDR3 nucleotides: TGTGCCAGCAGATTTGGACAGAATAGCAATCAGCCCCAGCATTTT. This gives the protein CASRFGQNSNQPQHF.

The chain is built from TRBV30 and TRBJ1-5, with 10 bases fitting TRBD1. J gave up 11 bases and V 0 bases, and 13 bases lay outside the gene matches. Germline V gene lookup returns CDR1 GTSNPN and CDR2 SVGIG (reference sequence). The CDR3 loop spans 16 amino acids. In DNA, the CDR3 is TGTGCCTGGAGTGTACTAAAGGGACAGGGGCCCCAGGCCCAGCATTTT. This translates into CAWSVLKGQGPQAQHF.

The CDR3: CASSKRQGRWLAGSPYEQYF. The CDR3 DNA follows: TGTGCCAGCAGTAAAAGACAGGGCCGATGGCTAGCGGGATCTCCCTACGAGCAGTACTTC. The chain is built from TRBV28 and TRBJ2-7; the match to TRBD2 covers 9 bases. From germline, CDR1 is MDHEN and CDR2 SYDVKM. The CDR3 has 20 amino acids. V lost 5 bases to trimming and J lost 2 bases; unmatched junction nucleotides: 22.

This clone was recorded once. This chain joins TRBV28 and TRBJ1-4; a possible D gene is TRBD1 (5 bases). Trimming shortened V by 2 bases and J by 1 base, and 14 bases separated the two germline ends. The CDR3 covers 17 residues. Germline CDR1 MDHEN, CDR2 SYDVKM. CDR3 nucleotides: TGTGCCAGCAGTTTAATTGCAGGGTTGGGAACTAATGAAAAACTGTTTTTT. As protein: CASSLIAGLGTNEKLFF.

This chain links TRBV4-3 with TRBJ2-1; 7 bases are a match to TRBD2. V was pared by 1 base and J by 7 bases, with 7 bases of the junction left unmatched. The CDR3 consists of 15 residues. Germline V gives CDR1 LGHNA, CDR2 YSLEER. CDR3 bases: TGCGCCAGCAGCCAAGGTCGGCTAGCGGTAAATGAGCAGTTCTTC. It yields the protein CASSQGRLAVNEQFF.

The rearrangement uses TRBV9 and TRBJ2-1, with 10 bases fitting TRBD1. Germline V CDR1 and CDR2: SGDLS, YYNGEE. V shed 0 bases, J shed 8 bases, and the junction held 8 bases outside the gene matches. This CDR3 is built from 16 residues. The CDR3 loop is CASSVDWTGGNDEQFF. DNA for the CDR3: TGTGCCAGCAGCGTAGATTGGACAGGGGGTAACGATGAGCAGTTCTTC.

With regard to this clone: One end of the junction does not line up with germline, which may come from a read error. The DNA of the CDR3 is TGTTCCAGCAGCTCCTTGGAGGGCACGAGCGAAAAACTGTTTTTT. It translates to CSSSSLEGTSEKLFF. The chain joins TRBV7-9 to TRBJ1-4; D ambiguous. The germline V gene encodes CDR1 SEHNR and CDR2 FQNEAQ (reference sequence). The CDR3 is 15 residues long.

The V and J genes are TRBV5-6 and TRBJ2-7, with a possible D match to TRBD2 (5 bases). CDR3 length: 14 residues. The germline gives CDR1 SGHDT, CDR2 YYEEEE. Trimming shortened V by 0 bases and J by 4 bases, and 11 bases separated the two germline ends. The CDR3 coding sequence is TGTGCCAGCAGCTTGGGTCTAGAGGGTTACGAGCAGTACTTC. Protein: CASSLGLEGYEQYF.

The CDR3 reads CASSGNRAGVNEKLFF. In nucleotides, the CDR3 is TGTGCCAGCAGCGGGAACAGGGCAGGGGTTAATGAAAAACTGTTTTTT. The chain links TRBV2 to TRBJ1-4; weak D call: TRBD1 (6 bases). There are 16 residues in the CDR3. Trimming cost V 6 bases and J 4 bases, with 18 bases left between them. The germline CDR1 and CDR2 sequences are SNHLY and FYNNEI.

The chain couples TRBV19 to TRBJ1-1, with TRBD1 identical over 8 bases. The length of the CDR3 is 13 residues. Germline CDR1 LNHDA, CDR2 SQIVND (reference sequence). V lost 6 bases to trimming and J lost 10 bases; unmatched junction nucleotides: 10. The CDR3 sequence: CASRGQASVGAFF. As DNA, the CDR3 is TGTGCCAGTAGGGGACAGGCGTCGGTCGGAGCTTTCTTT.

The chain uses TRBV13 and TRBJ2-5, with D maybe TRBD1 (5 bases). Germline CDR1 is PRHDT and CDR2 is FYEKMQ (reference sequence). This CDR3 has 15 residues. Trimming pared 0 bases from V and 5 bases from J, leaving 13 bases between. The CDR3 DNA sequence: TGTGCCAGCAGCTTAGGGGGGCCCGGCCCGGAGACCCAGTACTTC. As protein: CASSLGGPGPETQYF.

CDR3 nucleotide sequence: TGCGCCAGCAGCCTCCTTCGCGCTAGCAACGAGCAGTACTTC. Translating it yields CASSLLRASNEQYF. The J gene is TRBJ2-7, the V gene TRBV5-1; perhaps TRBD2 as D (5 bases). V lost 4 bases, J lost 5 bases, and 16 bases lay in between. There are 14 residues in the CDR3. CDR1 SGHRS and CDR2 YFSETQ come from the germline V gene.

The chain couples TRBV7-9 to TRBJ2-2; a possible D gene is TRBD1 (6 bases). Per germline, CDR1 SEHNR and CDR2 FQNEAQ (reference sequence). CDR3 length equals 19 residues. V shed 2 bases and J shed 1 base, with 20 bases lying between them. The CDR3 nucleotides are TGTGCCAGCAGCTTATGGGCCGGGACACATATTTTGAACACCGGGGAGCTGTTTTTT. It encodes CASSLWAGTHILNTGELFF.

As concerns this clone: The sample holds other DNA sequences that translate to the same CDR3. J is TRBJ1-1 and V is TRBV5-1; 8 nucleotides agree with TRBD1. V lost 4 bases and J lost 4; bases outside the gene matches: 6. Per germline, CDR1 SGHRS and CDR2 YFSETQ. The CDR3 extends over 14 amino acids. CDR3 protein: CASSTGQGTTEAFF. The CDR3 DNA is TGCGCCAGCAGCACAGGACAGGGAACCACTGAAGCTTTCTTT. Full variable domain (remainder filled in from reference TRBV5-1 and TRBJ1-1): KAGVTQTPRYLIKTRGQQVTLSCSPISGHRSVSWYQQTPGQGLQFLFEYFSETQRNKGNFPGRFSGRQFSNSRSEMNVSTLELGDSALYLCASSTGQGTTEAFFGQGTRLTVV.

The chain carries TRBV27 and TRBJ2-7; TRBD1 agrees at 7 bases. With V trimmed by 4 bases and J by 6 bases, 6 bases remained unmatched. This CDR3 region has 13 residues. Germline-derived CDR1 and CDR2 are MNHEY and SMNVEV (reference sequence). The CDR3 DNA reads TGTGCCAGCAGTTGGACAGGTCTCAGCGAGCAGTACTTC. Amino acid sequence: CASSWTGLSEQYF.

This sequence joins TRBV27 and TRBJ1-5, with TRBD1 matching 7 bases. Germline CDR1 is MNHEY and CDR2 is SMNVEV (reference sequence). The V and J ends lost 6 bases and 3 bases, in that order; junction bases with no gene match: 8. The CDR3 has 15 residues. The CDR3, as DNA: TGTGCCAGCAGATTACAGGGGTATGACAATCAGCCCCAGCATTTT. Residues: CASRLQGYDNQPQHF.

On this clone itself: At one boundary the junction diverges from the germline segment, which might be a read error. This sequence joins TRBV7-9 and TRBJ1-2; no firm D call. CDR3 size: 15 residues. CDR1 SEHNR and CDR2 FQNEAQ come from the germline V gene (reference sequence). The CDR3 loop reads CSSSFIWAGKGGYTF. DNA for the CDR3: TGTTCCAGCAGCTTCATCTGGGCAGGAAAAGGTGGCTACACCTTC.

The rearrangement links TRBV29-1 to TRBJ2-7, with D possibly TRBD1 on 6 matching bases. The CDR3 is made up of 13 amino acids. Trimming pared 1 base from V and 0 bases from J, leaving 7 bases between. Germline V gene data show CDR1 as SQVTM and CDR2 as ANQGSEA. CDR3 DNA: TGCAGCGTTGAAGTACAGGGCTCCTACGAGCAGTACTTC. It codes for CSVEVQGSYEQYF.

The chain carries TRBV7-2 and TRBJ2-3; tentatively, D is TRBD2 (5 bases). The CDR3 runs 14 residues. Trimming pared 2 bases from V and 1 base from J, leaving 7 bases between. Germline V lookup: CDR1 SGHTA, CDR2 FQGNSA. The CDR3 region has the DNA TGTGCCAGCAGCTTAAGCGGTCGCACAGATACGCAGTATTTT. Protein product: CASSLSGRTDTQYF.

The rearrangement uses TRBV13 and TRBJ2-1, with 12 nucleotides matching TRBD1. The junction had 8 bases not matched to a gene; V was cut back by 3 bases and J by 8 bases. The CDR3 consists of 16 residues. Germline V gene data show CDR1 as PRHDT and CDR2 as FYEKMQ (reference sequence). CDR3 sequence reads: CASSFGVGTGGYEQFF. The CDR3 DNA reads TGTGCCAGCAGCTTTGGGGTCGGGACAGGGGGCTATGAGCAGTTCTTC.

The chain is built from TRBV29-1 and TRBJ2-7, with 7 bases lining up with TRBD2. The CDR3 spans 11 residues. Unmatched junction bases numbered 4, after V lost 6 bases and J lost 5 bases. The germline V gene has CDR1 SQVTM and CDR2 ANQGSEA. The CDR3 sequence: CSVGGRDEQYF. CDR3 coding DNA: TGCAGCGTGGGGGGGAGGGACGAGCAGTACTTC.